The rows below give T cell receptor beta chains drawn from one sample of a study of OX40 agonist ivuxolimab in advanced cancers. Only in-frame clones appear in the TCRdb table, and some are missing; sequencing was by immunoSEQ multiplex PCR. The profile shows roughly 68,000 clones, approximately 90% of them singletons. Sequencing used CD4+ or CD8+ T cells sorted from blood, obtained in a trial of the OX40 agonist ivuxolimab. These receptor sequences come from an adult with an advanced solid tumor such as melanoma, head and neck, liver or kidney cancer. CDR3s leave out the opening cysteine and the closing phenylalanine or tryptophan. The listing skips clone size in some rows; elsewhere it reads once, few, many or a size class.

v_call: TRBV7-9
j_call: TRBJ1-2
cdr3_length: 12
clone_size: NA
cdr3_aa: ASSLETPNYGYT

v_call: TRBV6-1
j_call: TRBJ2-5
cdr3_length: 11
clone_size: NA
cdr3_aa: ASTGRLFGTQY

v_call: TRBV10-1
j_call: TRBJ2-2
cdr3_length: 12
clone_size: NA
cdr3_aa: ASSELGSTGELF

v_call: TRBV6-5
j_call: TRBJ1-2
cdr3_length: 14
clone_size: once
cdr3_aa: ASSYTRAALNYGYT

v_call: TRBV5-5
j_call: TRBJ1-1
cdr3_length: 9
clone_size: NA
cdr3_aa: ASSLHTEAF

v_call: TRBV5-1
j_call: TRBJ2-5
cdr3_length: 13
clone_size: NA
cdr3_aa: ASSLGDQSRETQY

v_call: TRBV6-1
j_call: TRBJ2-1
cdr3_length: 16
clone_size: NA
cdr3_aa: ASSEARGTSGGRDEQF

v_call: TRBV5-1
j_call: TRBJ2-1
cdr3_length: 13
clone_size: NA
cdr3_aa: ASRQGLAGSDEQF

v_call: TRBV6-5
j_call: TRBJ2-3
cdr3_length: 12
clone_size: once
cdr3_aa: ASSYQGNTDTQY

v_call: TRBV7-6
j_call: TRBJ1-2
cdr3_length: 12
clone_size: NA
cdr3_aa: ASSLAFGNYGYT

v_call: TRBV19
j_call: TRBJ2-5
cdr3_length: 13
clone_size: NA
cdr3_aa: ASSVAGGLQETQY

v_call: TRBV5-3
j_call: TRBJ1-5
cdr3_length: 13
clone_size: NA
cdr3_aa: ASSLSRGSNQPQH

v_call: TRBV7-9
j_call: TRBJ2-3
cdr3_length: 11
clone_size: NA
cdr3_aa: ASRPPGTDTQY

v_call: TRBV30
j_call: TRBJ2-1
cdr3_length: 12
clone_size: NA
cdr3_aa: AWSASGGYNEQF

v_call: TRBV7-9
j_call: TRBJ2-2
cdr3_length: 14
clone_size: few
cdr3_aa: ASSLGIAGNTGELF

v_call: TRBV18
j_call: TRBJ1-4
cdr3_length: 12
clone_size: NA
cdr3_aa: ASSPTDSNEKLF

v_call: TRBV6-5
j_call: TRBJ1-6
cdr3_length: 11
clone_size: NA
cdr3_aa: ASSDRYNSPLH

v_call: TRBV6-1
j_call: TRBJ2-5
cdr3_length: 10
clone_size: once
cdr3_aa: ASMSSSETQY

v_call: TRBV9
j_call: TRBJ2-2
cdr3_length: 13
clone_size: NA
cdr3_aa: ASSVGQGNTGELF

v_call: TRBV11-3
j_call: TRBJ1-1
cdr3_length: 12
clone_size: NA
cdr3_aa: ASSTRDWNTEAF

v_call: TRBV10-3
j_call: TRBJ1-2
cdr3_length: 12
clone_size: NA
cdr3_aa: AISGGTGNGGYT

v_call: TRBV5-7
j_call: TRBJ2-1
cdr3_length: 16
clone_size: NA
cdr3_aa: ASSSPREASGLYNEQF

v_call: TRBV7-9
j_call: TRBJ1-4
cdr3_length: 11
clone_size: NA
cdr3_aa: ASSDKQGQKLF

v_call: TRBV7-8
j_call: TRBJ2-5
cdr3_length: 15
clone_size: NA
cdr3_aa: ASSFPTSGQWGETQY

v_call: TRBV10-3
j_call: TRBJ2-6
cdr3_length: 13
clone_size: NA
cdr3_aa: AISLTDSGANVLT

v_call: TRBV10-3
j_call: TRBJ1-4
cdr3_length: 13
clone_size: once
cdr3_aa: AISDPGATNEKLF

v_call: TRBV2
j_call: TRBJ2-5
cdr3_length: 12
clone_size: NA
cdr3_aa: ASSGESWGETQY